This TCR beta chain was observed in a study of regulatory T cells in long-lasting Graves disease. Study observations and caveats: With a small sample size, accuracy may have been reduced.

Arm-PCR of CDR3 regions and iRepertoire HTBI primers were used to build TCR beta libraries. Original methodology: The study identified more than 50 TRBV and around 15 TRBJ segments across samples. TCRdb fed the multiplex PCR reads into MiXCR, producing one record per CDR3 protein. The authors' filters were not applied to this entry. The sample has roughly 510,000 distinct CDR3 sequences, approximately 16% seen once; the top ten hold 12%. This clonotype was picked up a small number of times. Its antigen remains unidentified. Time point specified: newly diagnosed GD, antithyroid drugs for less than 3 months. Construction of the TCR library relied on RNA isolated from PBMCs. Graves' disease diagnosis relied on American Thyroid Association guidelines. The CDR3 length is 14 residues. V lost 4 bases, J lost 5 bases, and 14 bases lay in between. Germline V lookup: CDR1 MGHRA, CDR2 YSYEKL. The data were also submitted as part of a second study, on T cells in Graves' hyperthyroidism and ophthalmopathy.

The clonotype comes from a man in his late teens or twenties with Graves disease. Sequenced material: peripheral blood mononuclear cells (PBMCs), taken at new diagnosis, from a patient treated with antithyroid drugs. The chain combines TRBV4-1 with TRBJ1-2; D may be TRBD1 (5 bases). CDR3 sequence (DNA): TGCGCCAGCAGCCCGGCGGGGGTGATGTATGGCTACACCTTC. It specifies CASSPAGVMYGYTF.